This T cell receptor beta chain appears in the sequencing data of a study of blood T cell repertoires in COVID-19. Study-level information: COVID-19 samples, acute and convalescent, were from the United States, Italy and Spain.

V shed 0 bases and J 2 bases; nucleotides not matched to a gene: 4. This CDR3 is 15 amino acids long. Germline V gene sequence: CDR1 SGHRS, CDR2 YFSETQ. Clones were sequenced by immunoSEQ multiplex PCR, and TCRdb holds only the in-frame ones, with some missing. The sample records some 150,000 clones, around 90% being singletons. The TCR originated in a man in his fifties or sixties with acute or convalescent COVID-19. V and J are TRBV5-1 and TRBJ2-5; 7 bases match TRBD2. The sequenced sample was peripheral blood. As DNA, the CDR3 is TGCGCCAGCAGCTTGGGGGGGACTAATCAAGAGACCCAGTACTTC. Its translation: CASSLGGTNQETQYF. Full variable domain (remainder filled in from reference TRBV5-1 and TRBJ2-5): KAGVTQTPRYLIKTRGQQVTLSCSPISGHRSVSWYQQTPGQGLQFLFEYFSETQRNKGNFPGRFSGRQFSNSRSEMNVSTLELGDSALYLCASSLGGTNQETQYFGPGTRLLVL.